This T cell receptor beta chain was identified in a study of technical replicates of blood from a handful of donors. In germline, CDR1 is GTSNPN, CDR2 SVGIG (reference sequence). The CDR3 runs 15 residues. Trimming cost V 5 bases and J 1 base; bases outside gene matches: 3. The data were produced by immunoSEQ multiplex PCR, yet TCRdb's version contains in-frame clones alone and is incomplete. Of 65,000 to 90,000 clones listed, 93% are singletons. The source is a human donor in good health. The material sequenced was T cells isolated from PBMCs. This sequence joins TRBV30 and TRBJ2-3; TRBD2 agrees at 13 bases. CDR3 nucleotides: TGTGCCTGGGGGACTAGCGGGGATCGCACAGATACGCAGTATTTT. This gives the protein CAWGTSGDRTDTQYF.